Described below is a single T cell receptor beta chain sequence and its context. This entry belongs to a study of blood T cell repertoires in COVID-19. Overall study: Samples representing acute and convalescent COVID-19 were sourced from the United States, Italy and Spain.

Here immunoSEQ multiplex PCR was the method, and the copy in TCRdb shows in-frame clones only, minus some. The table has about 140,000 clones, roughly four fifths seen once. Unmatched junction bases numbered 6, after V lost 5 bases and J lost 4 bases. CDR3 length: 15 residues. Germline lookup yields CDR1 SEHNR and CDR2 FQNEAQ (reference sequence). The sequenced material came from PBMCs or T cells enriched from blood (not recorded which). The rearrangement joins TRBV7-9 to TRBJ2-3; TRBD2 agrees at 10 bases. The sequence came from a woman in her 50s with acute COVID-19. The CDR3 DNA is TGTGCCAGCAGCCCAGCCGGACTAGCGGCAGATACGCAGTATTTT. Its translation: CASSPAGLAADTQYF.